The next 20 T cell receptor beta chains were all read from a single sample in a study of early T cells in non-severe SARS-CoV-2 infection. MiXCR, applied by TCRdb to the 5' RACE reads, yields one record per CDR3 protein. The sample lists about 67,000 distinct CDR3 sequences; 9.5% to 13% were seen once. The specimen sequenced was whole blood. Receptors originate from an adult who was a healthcare worker with PCR-confirmed SARS-CoV-2 infection or an uninfected control (not recorded which).

Ten or more counts support this clonotype. The V call is TRBV27, the J call TRBJ2-3, with 14 bases matching TRBD2. This CDR3 spans 19 amino acids. J gave up 0 bases and V 5 bases, and 10 bases lay outside the gene matches. Germline V gives CDR1 MNHEY, CDR2 SMNVEV (reference sequence). CDR3 nucleotide sequence: TGTGCCAGCAGTGAAAAGGGACTAGCGGGGGCCGCTAGCACAGATACGCAGTATTTT. It yields the protein CASSEKGLAGAASTDTQYF.

The chain joins TRBV6-5 to TRBJ2-7; D is perhaps TRBD1 (5 bases). The V end was cut by 7 bases, the J end by 0 bases, with 13 bases between. Germline V CDR1 and CDR2: MNHEY, SVGAGI. The CDR3 is 14 residues long. Here the CDR3 DNA reads TGTGCCAGCAAACAAGGGGTGTTCTCCTACGAGCAGTACTTC. Translated: CASKQGVFSYEQYF.

This clonotype was seen only a few times. The rearrangement joins TRBV18 to TRBJ1-2; D is uncertain. This CDR3 region has 17 residues. Germline CDR1 KGHSH, CDR2 LQKENI. The V end was cut by 2 bases, the J end by 4 bases, with 20 bases between. The CDR3 reads CASSPLNQDGSLYGYTF. The CDR3 bases are TGTGCCAGCTCACCATTGAACCAGGACGGATCCCTCTATGGCTACACCTTC.

This clonotype came up many times. CDR3 amino acids: CASSPEGRDQPQHF. In DNA, the CDR3 is TGTGCCAGCTCCCCAGAGGGGCGGGATCAGCCCCAGCATTTT. V gene TRBV18 combines with J gene TRBJ1-5, with D perhaps TRBD1 (5 bases). Trimming stripped 6 bases from V and 5 bases from J, with 14 bases between. The CDR3 loop spans 14 amino acids. Germline assignment: CDR1 KGHSH and CDR2 LQKENI.

This clonotype was counted a few times. This chain joins TRBV2 and TRBJ1-4; D unclear. The CDR3 has 11 amino acids. The V gene's germline CDR1 is SNHLY and CDR2 FYNNEI. Trimming stripped 10 bases from V and 7 bases from J, with 10 bases between. As DNA, the CDR3 is TGTGCCAACAGCGCTTTTGAAAAACTGTTTTTT. This gives the protein CANSAFEKLFF.

In its sample, this clonotype was seen many times. J is TRBJ2-7 and V is TRBV7-9; D is unresolved. The ends were cut back, 1 base at V and 3 bases at J, with 4 bases in the middle. Germline V gene sequence: CDR1 SEHNR, CDR2 FQNEAQ (reference sequence). This CDR3 has 12 amino acids. The chain's CDR3 is CASSLVGYEQYF. The CDR3 region has the DNA TGTGCCAGCAGCTTAGTCGGCTACGAGCAGTACTTC. The whole variable domain, remainder taken from reference TRBV7-9 and TRBJ2-7, is DTGVSQNPRHKITKRGQNVTFRCDPISEHNRLYWYRQTLGQGPEFLTYFQNEAQLEKSRLLSDRFSAERPKGSFSTLEIQRTEQGDSAMYLCASSLVGYEQYFGPGTRLTVT.

This clonotype was detected many times. This chain uses TRBV3-1 with TRBJ1-3, with D hard to call. Germline V CDR1 and CDR2: LGHDT, YNNKEL (reference sequence). This CDR3 is 14 amino acids long. V was trimmed by 6 bases and J by 2 bases, leaving 11 bases between them. CDR3 bases: TGTGCCAGCAGGCCGCAAATGACTGGAAACACCATATATTTT. It translates to CASRPQMTGNTIYF.

This clonotype was detected ten times or more. V is TRBV29-1 and J is TRBJ2-1; D perhaps matches TRBD1 (5 bases). This CDR3 contains 12 residues. CDR1 SQVTM and CDR2 ANQGSEA come from the germline V gene. V dropped 6 bases and J dropped 8 bases, with 14 bases sitting between them. The CDR3 reads CSVTQGYHEQFF. The CDR3 bases are TGCAGCGTGACGCAGGGATACCATGAGCAGTTCTTC.

The CDR3 nucleotides are TGTGCCAGCAGTTACTCGTCTAGCGGCTCCTACAATGAGCAGTTCTTC. Translating it yields CASSYSSSGSYNEQFF. The rearrangement links TRBV6-2 or TRBV6-3 to TRBJ2-1; 7 nucleotides line up with TRBD2. Germline-derived CDR1 and CDR2 are MNHEY and SVGEGT. The CDR3 consists of 16 residues. With V trimmed by 0 bases and J by 0 bases, 2 bases remained unmatched.

The J gene is TRBJ2-2, the V gene TRBV7-6; perhaps TRBD2 as D (6 bases). CDR3 length: 16 amino acids. The germline V and J ends were trimmed by 4 bases and 3 bases, with 15 bases remaining between them. Per the germline V gene, CDR1 is SGHVS and CDR2 is FNYEAQ. Written as DNA, the CDR3 is TGTGCCAGCAGCTCCCCCGCGGGACGGGACACCGGGGAGCTGTTTTTT. It translates to CASSSPAGRDTGELFF.

V and J are TRBV7-6 and TRBJ2-7; TRBD1 matches 7 bases. With 0 bases clipped from V and 1 base from J, the junction kept 3 bases outside the gene matches. The germline V gene has CDR1 SGHVS and CDR2 FNYEAQ. CDR3 size: 15 residues. CDR3 nucleotide sequence: TGTGCCAGCAGCTTAGCGCCGGACAGGTCCTACGAGCAGTACTTC. Translated: CASSLAPDRSYEQYF.

This clonotype was seen a few times. The chain couples TRBV11-3 to TRBJ2-1; D is possibly TRBD1 or TRBD2 (5 bases each). Germline lookup yields CDR1 SGHNT and CDR2 YENEEA. The CDR3 loop spans 13 amino acids. V shed 10 bases and J shed 6 bases, with 16 bases lying between them. The CDR3 here is CAITGSGTNEQFF. The DNA for the CDR3 is TGTGCCATAACCGGGTCAGGGACCAATGAGCAGTTCTTC.

This clonotype was seen many times. The gene calls are TRBV10-3 and TRBJ2-5; the match to TRBD1 covers 11 bases. Germline V gives CDR1 ENHRY, CDR2 SYGVKD. CDR3 length: 12 amino acids. The J segment lost 4 bases and the V segment lost 10 bases, leaving 2 bases of the junction unmatched. CDR3 sequence: CASGQGAETQYF. Here the CDR3 DNA reads TGTGCCAGCGGACAGGGGGCAGAGACCCAGTACTTC.

The genes are TRBV27 and TRBJ2-7; perhaps TRBD2 as D (5 bases). The CDR3 totals 15 residues. V dropped 4 bases and J dropped 2 bases, with 15 bases sitting between them. The germline CDR1 and CDR2 sequences are MNHEY and SMNVEV (reference sequence). The CDR3 here is CASSSGAGGPYEQYF. For the CDR3, the DNA is TGTGCCAGCAGTTCCGGCGCGGGCGGACCCTACGAGCAGTACTTC.

There are many counts of this clonotype. The rearrangement uses TRBV6-4 and TRBJ2-1; D unresolved. Germline V gives CDR1 MRHNA, CDR2 SNTAGT. Deletions cut 2 bases from V and 4 bases from J, with 9 bases between. This CDR3 contains 14 residues. The CDR3 region is CASSDGPDYNEQFF. The CDR3 region has the DNA TGTGCCAGCAGTGACGGCCCGGATTACAATGAGCAGTTCTTC.

This clonotype was counted many times. The chain joins TRBV6-5 to TRBJ2-5; 10 bases map to TRBD1. V trimming: 5 bases; J trimming: 5 bases; junction bases outside the gene matches: 5. The CDR3 sequence is 14 residues long. CDR1 and CDR2 (germline): MNHEY, SVGAGI. CDR3 in amino acids: CASSPTGGGETQYF. CDR3 DNA: TGTGCCAGCAGTCCGACAGGGGGCGGGGAGACCCAGTACTTC.

The chain's CDR3 is CASSYSTGVSDTQYF. The CDR3 nucleotides are TGTGCCAGCAGTTACTCAACAGGGGTCAGTGATACGCAGTATTTT. The chain has TRBV6-5 and TRBJ2-3; 7 bases fit TRBD1. The ends lost 0 bases at V and 6 bases at J; junction bases unmatched: 6. CDR3 length: 15 residues. Germline values: CDR1 MNHEY, CDR2 SVGAGI.

In its sample, this clonotype was seen many times. The chain combines TRBV11-2 with TRBJ2-1; TRBD2 matches at 9 bases. Germline V CDR1 and CDR2: SGHAT, FQNNGV. The CDR3 is 15 amino acids. With 1 base clipped from V and 9 bases from J, the junction kept 7 bases outside the gene matches. The CDR3 protein is CASSLGAGGTFEQFF. CDR3 DNA sequence: TGTGCCAGCAGCTTAGGAGCGGGGGGTACTTTTGAGCAGTTCTTC.

This chain joins TRBV15 and TRBJ2-7; D ambiguous. V was shortened by 4 bases and J by 6 bases, with 13 bases between the two germline ends. The CDR3 spans 13 residues. The germline V gene encodes CDR1 LNHNV and CDR2 YYDKDF (reference sequence). CDR3 sequence (DNA): TGTGCCACCAGCAACATACTAATGACCGAGCAGTACTTC. Translated: CATSNILMTEQYF.

This clonotype was counted between two and nine times. The genes are TRBV3-1 and TRBJ2-3; the D call may be TRBD1 or TRBD2 (5 bases each). The CDR3 is made up of 16 amino acids. The germline V gene has CDR1 LGHDT and CDR2 YNNKEL (reference sequence). The V end lost 1 base, the J end lost 3 bases, and 14 bases lay between the germline ends. CDR3 sequence: CASSQGVGEFTDTQYF. The CDR3 DNA sequence: TGTGCCAGCAGCCAAGGGGTGGGGGAGTTTACAGATACGCAGTATTTT.